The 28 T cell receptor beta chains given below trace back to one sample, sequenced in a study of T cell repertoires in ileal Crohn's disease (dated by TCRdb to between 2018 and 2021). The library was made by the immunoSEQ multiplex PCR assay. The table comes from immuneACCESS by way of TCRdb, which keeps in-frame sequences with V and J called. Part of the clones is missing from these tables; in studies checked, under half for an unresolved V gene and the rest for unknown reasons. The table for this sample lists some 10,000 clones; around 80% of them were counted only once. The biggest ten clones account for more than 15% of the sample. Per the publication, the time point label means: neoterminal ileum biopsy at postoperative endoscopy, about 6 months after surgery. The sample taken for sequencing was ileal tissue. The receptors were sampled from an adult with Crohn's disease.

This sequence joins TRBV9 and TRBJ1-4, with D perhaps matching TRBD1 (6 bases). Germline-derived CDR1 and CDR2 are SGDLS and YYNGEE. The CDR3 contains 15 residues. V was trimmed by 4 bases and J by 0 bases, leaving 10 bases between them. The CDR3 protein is CASSRGHATNEKLFF. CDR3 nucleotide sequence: TGTGCCAGCAGCAGGGGACATGCAACTAATGAAAAACTGTTTTTT.

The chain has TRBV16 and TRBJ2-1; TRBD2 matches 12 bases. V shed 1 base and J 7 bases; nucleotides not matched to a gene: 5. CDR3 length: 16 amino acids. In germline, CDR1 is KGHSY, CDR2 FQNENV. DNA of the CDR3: TGTGCCAGCAGCCAATTTCTAGCGGGAGGGCCAAATGAGCAGTTCTTC. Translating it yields CASSQFLAGGPNEQFF.

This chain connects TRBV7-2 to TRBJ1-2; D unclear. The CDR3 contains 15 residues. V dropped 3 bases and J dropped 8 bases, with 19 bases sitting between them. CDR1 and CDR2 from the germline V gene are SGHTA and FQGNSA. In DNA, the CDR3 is TGTGCCAGCAGCTTTACCTCGCTGGGCGCTCGGGGCTACACCTTC. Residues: CASSFTSLGARGYTF.

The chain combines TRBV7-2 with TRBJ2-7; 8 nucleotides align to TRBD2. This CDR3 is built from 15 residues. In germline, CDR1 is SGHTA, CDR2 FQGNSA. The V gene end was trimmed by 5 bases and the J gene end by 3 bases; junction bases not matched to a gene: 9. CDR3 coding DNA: TGTGCCAGCAGCAGTCTAGCGGGTGCTCTCTACGAGCAGTACTTC. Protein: CASSSLAGALYEQYF.

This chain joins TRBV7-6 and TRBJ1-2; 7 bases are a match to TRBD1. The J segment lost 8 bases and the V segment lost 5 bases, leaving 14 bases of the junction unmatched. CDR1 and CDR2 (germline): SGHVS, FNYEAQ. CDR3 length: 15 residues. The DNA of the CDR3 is TGTGCCAGCAGCCCGGCCCCAGGACAGGCGAGGGGCTACACCTTC. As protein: CASSPAPGQARGYTF.

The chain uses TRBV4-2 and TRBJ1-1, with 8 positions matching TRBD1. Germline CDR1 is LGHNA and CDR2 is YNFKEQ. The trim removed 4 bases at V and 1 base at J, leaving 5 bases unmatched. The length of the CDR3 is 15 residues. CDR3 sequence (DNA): TGTGCCAGCAGCCCCCGTCAGGGGGCGAACACTGAAGCTTTCTTT. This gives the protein CASSPRQGANTEAFF.

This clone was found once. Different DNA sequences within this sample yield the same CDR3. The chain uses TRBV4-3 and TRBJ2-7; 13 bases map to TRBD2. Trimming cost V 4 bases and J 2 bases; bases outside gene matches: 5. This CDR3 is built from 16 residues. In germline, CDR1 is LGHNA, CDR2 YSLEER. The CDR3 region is CASSPGLAGETYEQYF. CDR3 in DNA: TGCGCCAGCAGCCCTGGACTAGCGGGGGAGACCTACGAGCAGTACTTC.

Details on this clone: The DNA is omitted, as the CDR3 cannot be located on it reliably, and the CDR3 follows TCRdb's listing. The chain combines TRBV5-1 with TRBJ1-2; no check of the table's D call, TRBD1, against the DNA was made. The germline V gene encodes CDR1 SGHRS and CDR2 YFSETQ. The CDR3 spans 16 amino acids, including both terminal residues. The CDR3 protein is CASSFGNGQTGYGYTF.

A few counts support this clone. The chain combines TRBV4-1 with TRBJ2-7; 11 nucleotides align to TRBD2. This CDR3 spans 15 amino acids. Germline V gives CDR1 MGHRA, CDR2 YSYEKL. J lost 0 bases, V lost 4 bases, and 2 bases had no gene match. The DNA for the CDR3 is TGCGCCAGCAGCCTAGGACTAGCGGGCTCCTACGAGCAGTACTTC. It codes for CASSLGLAGSYEQYF.

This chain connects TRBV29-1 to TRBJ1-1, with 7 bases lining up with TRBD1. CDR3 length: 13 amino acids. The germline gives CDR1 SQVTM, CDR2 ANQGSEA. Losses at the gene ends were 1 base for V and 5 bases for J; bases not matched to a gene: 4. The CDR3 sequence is CSVEAARGTEAFF. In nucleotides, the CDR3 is TGCAGCGTTGAAGCGGCCAGGGGGACTGAAGCTTTCTTT.

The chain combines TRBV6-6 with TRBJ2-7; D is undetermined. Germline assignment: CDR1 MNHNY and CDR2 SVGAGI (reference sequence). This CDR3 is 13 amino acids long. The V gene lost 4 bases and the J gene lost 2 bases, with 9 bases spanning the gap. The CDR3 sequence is CASSFQSPYEQYF. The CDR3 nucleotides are TGTGCCAGCAGTTTTCAATCCCCCTACGAGCAGTACTTC.

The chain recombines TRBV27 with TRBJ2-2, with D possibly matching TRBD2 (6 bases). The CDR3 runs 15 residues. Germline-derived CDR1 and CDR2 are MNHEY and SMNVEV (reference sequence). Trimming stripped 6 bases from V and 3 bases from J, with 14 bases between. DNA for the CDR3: TGTGCCAGCAGCACCGGGACTCTTTACACCGGGGAGCTGTTTTTT. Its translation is CASSTGTLYTGELFF.

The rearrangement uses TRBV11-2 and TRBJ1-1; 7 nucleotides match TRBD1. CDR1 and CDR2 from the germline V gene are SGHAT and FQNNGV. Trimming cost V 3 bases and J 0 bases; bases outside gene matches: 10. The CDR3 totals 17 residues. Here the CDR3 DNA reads TGTGCCAGCAGCTTCGGGACAGCCCGGCTAGTGAACACTGAAGCTTTCTTT. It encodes CASSFGTARLVNTEAFF.

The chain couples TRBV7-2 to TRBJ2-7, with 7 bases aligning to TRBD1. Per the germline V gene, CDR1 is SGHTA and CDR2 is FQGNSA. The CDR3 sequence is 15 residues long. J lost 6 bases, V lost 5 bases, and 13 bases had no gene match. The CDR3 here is CASSLSGRGRSEQYF. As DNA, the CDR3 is TGTGCCAGCAGCCTATCCGGCAGGGGGAGAAGCGAGCAGTACTTC.

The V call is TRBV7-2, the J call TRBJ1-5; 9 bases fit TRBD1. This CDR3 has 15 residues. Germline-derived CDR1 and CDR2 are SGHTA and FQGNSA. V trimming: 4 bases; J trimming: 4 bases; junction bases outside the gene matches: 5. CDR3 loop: CASSSRDRENQPQHF. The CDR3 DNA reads TGTGCCAGCAGCTCCCGGGACAGGGAGAATCAGCCCCAGCATTTT.

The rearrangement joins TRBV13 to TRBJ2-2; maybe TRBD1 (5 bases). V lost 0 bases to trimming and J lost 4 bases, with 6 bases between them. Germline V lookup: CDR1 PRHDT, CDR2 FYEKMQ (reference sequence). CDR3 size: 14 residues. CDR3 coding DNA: TGTGCCAGCAGCTTAGGCAGGGCCACCGGGGAGCTGTTTTTT. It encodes CASSLGRATGELFF. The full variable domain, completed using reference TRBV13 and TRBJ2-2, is AAGVIQSPRHLIKEKRETATLKCYPIPRHDTVYWYQQGPGQDPQFLISFYEKMQSDKGSIPDRFSAQQFSDYHSELNMSSLELGDSALYFCASSLGRATGELFFGEGSRLTVL.

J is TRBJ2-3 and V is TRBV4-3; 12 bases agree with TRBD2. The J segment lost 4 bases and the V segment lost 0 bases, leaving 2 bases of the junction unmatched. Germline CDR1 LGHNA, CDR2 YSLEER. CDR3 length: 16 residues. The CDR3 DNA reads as TGCGCCAGCAGCCAAGATCTAGCGGGGGGGCCAGATACGCAGTATTTT. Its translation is CASSQDLAGGPDTQYF.

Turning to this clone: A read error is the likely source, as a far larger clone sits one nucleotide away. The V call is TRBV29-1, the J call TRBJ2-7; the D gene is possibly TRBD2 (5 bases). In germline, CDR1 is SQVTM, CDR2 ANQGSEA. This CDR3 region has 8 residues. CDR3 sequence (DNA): TGTAAGCGGCCCGAGCTGTACTTC. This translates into CKRPELYF.

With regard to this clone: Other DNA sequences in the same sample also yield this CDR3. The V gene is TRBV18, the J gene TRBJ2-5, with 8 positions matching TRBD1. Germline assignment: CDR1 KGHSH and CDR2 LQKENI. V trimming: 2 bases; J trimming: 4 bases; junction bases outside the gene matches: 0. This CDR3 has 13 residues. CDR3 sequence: CASSPGTGETQYF. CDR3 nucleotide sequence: TGTGCCAGCTCACCAGGGACAGGAGAGACCCAGTACTTC.

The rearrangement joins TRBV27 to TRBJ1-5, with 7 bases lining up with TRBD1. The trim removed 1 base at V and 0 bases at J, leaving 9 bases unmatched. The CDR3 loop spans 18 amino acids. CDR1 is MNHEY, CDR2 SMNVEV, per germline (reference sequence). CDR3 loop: CASSLWSTGAYSNQPQHF. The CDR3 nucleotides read TGTGCCAGCAGTTTATGGAGTACAGGGGCTTATAGCAATCAGCCCCAGCATTTT.

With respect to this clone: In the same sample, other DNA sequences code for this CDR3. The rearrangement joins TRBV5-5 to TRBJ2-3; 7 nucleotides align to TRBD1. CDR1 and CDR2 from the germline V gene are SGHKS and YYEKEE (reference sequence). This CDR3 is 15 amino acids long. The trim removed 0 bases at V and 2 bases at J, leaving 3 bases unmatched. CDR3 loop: CASSLAGGTTDTQYF. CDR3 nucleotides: TGTGCCAGCAGCTTGGCAGGGGGAACCACAGATACGCAGTATTTT.

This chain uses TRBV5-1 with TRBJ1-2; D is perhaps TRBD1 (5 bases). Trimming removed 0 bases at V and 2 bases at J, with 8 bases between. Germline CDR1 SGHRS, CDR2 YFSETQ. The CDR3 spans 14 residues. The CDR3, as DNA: TGCGCCAGCAGCTTGGAGGGGTCCAACTATGGCTACACCTTC. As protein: CASSLEGSNYGYTF.

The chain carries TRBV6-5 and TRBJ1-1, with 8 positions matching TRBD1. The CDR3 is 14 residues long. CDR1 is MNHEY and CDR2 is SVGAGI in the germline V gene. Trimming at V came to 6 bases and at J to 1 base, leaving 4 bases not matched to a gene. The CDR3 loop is CASRRTGTNTEAFF. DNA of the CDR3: TGTGCCAGCAGACGGACAGGGACGAACACTGAAGCTTTCTTT.

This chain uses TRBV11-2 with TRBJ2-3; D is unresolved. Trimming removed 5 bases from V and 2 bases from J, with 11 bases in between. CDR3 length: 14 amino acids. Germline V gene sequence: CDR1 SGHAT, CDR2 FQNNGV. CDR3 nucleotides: TGTGCCAGCAGCCCGACCCAGGCCACAGATACGCAGTATTTT. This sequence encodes CASSPTQATDTQYF. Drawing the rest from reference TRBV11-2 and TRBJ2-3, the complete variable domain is EAGVAQSPRYKIIEKRQSVAFWCNPISGHATLYWYQQILGQGPKLLIQFQNNGVVDDSQLPKDRFSAERLKGVDSTLKIQPAKLEDSAVYLCASSPTQATDTQYFGPGTRLTVL.

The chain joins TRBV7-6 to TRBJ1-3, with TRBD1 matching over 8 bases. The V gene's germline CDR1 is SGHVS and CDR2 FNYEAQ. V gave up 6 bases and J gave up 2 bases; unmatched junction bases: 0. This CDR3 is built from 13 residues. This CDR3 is CASRDRAGNTIYF. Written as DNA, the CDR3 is TGTGCCAGCAGGGACAGGGCTGGAAACACCATATATTTT.

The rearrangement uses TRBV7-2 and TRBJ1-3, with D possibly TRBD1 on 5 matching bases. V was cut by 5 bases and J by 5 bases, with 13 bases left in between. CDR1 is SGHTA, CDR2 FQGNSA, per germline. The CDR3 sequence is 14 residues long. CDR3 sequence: CASSPFDSRNTIYF. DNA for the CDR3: TGTGCCAGCAGCCCCTTTGACAGTCGAAACACCATATATTTT.

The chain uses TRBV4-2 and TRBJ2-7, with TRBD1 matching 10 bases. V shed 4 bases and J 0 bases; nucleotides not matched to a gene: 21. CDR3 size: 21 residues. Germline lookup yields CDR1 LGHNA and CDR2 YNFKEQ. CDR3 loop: CASSLPRPGTGVKNSSYEQYF. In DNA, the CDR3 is TGTGCCAGCAGCCTACCCCGTCCCGGGACAGGGGTCAAAAATAGCTCCTACGAGCAGTACTTC.

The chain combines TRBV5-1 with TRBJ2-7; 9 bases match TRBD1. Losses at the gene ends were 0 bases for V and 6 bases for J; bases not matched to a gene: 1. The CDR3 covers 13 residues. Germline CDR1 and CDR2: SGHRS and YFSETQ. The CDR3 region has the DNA TGCGCCAGCAGCTTGGGACAGGGGGGCGAGCAGTACTTC. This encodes CASSLGQGGEQYF. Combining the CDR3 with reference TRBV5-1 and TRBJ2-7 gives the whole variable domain KAGVTQTPRYLIKTRGQQVTLSCSPISGHRSVSWYQQTPGQGLQFLFEYFSETQRNKGNFPGRFSGRQFSNSRSEMNVSTLELGDSALYLCASSLGQGGEQYFGPGTRLTVT.